Below are 26 T cell receptor beta chains sequenced from a single sample in a study of T-cell memory formation after mild COVID-19. One entry per CDR3 protein, called by TCRdb with MiXCR from the 5' RACE reads. The sample contains 290,000 or so distinct CDR3 sequences, just under 20% of which appear only once. Sequencing input: PBMCs or a T cell subset sorted from them (not recorded which). All receptors come from a man younger than 30 who had mild COVID-19 (a few samples of this study predate the infection). Cell type and time point are not known.

This clonotype appeared many times. The V gene is TRBV4-3, the J gene TRBJ2-7; 7 bases line up with TRBD1. With 1 base clipped from V and 4 bases from J, the junction kept 4 bases outside the gene matches. Germline lookup yields CDR1 LGHNA and CDR2 YSLEER. The CDR3 sequence is 14 residues long. CDR3 sequence (DNA): TGCGCCAGCAGCCAAGGACAGGGAGATTACGAGCAGTACTTC. It codes for CASSQGQGDYEQYF.

The chain has TRBV9 and TRBJ2-7, with D hard to call. Between the trimmed V and J ends, which lost 0 bases and 0 bases, there was a span of 10 bases. CDR3 size: 15 residues. In germline, CDR1 is SGDLS, CDR2 YYNGEE. The CDR3 here is CASSVGASVSYEQYF. The CDR3 bases are TGTGCCAGCAGCGTAGGGGCCAGTGTCTCCTACGAGCAGTACTTC. Based on the CDR3 plus reference TRBV9 and TRBJ2-7, the full variable domain is DSGVTQTPKHLITATGQRVTLRCSPRSGDLSVYWYQQSLDQGLQFLIQYYNGEERAKGNILERFSAQQFPDLHSELNLSSLELGDSALYFCASSVGASVSYEQYFGPGTRLTVT.

V and J are TRBV5-1 and TRBJ2-5; D is uncertain. This CDR3 is 14 amino acids long. CDR1 and CDR2 (germline): SGHRS, YFSETQ. V was cut by 2 bases and J by 0 bases, with 8 bases left in between. DNA of the CDR3: TGCGCCAGCAGCTTAGCCACCAACCAAGAGACCCAGTACTTC. This sequence encodes CASSLATNQETQYF. Variable domain in full (rest from reference TRBV5-1 and TRBJ2-5): KAGVTQTPRYLIKTRGQQVTLSCSPISGHRSVSWYQQTPGQGLQFLFEYFSETQRNKGNFPGRFSGRQFSNSRSEMNVSTLELGDSALYLCASSLATNQETQYFGPGTRLLVL.

CDR3 loop: CASSLGTSGGSSYNEQFF. Written as DNA, the CDR3 is TGTGCCAGCAGTTTAGGGACTAGCGGGGGAAGCTCCTACAATGAGCAGTTCTTC. V is TRBV12-3 or TRBV12-4 and J is TRBJ2-1; 13 bases line up with TRBD2. This CDR3 has 18 amino acids. The V gene end was trimmed by 1 base and the J gene end by 0 bases; junction bases not matched to a gene: 3.

This clonotype came up a few times. The chain is built from TRBV11-2 and TRBJ2-7, with D tentatively TRBD1 (5 bases). Trimming left V 4 bases short and J 5 bases short, with 9 bases between. This CDR3 spans 12 amino acids. Germline lookup yields CDR1 SGHAT and CDR2 FQNNGV. The CDR3 DNA sequence: TGTGCCAGCAGCTCTCGCAGGGACGAGCAGTACGTC. It yields the protein CASSSRRDEQYV.

Only a few counts were recorded for this clonotype. V gene TRBV7-2 combines with J gene TRBJ2-3, with TRBD1 identical over 9 bases. The CDR3 contains 15 residues. V gave up 3 bases and J gave up 2 bases; unmatched junction bases: 3. CDR1 is SGHTA, CDR2 FQGNSA, per germline. For the CDR3, the DNA is TGTGCCAGCAGCTTTGGGACAGGGTTCACAGATACGCAGTATTTT. Its translation: CASSFGTGFTDTQYF.

This clonotype came up a few times. This chain uses TRBV15 with TRBJ2-5, with 8 bases fitting TRBD1. Germline CDR1 reads LNHNV; CDR2 reads YYDKDF (reference sequence). The CDR3 sequence is 13 residues long. With 9 bases clipped from V and 1 base from J, the junction kept 4 bases outside the gene matches. Here the CDR3 DNA reads TGTGCCACGCACAGGGGGGTCCAAGAGACCCAGTACTTC. Translating gives CATHRGVQETQYF.

This clonotype was observed a few times. The CDR3 reads CASSQEVLENTGELFF. The CDR3 nucleotides are TGCGCCAGCAGCCAAGAGGTTCTAGAGAACACCGGGGAGCTGTTTTTT. The gene calls are TRBV4-3 and TRBJ2-2; no clear D. Between the trimmed V and J ends, which lost 0 bases and 1 base, there was a span of 9 bases. The CDR3 sequence is 16 residues long. CDR1 and CDR2 from the germline V gene are LGHNA and YSLEER.

This clonotype was counted at least ten times. The rearrangement links TRBV5-1 to TRBJ2-5; D is possibly TRBD2 (6 bases). The CDR3 extends over 13 amino acids. Deletions cut 3 bases from V and 2 bases from J, with 8 bases between. Germline values: CDR1 SGHRS, CDR2 YFSETQ. In nucleotides, the CDR3 is TGCGCCAGCAGCTCGGGGGTACAAGAGACCCAGTACTTC. As protein: CASSSGVQETQYF.

A few counts support this clonotype. This sequence joins TRBV20-1 and TRBJ1-4; 7 bases are shared with TRBD1. This CDR3 has 17 amino acids. Germline lookup yields CDR1 DFQATT and CDR2 SNEGSKA (reference sequence). Trimming took 2 bases from V and 0 from J; bases not matched to a gene: 9. Here the CDR3 reads CSARTLGTVATNEKLFF. The DNA of the CDR3 is TGCAGTGCTAGAACCCTCGGGACAGTTGCAACTAATGAAAAACTGTTTTTT.

The V call is TRBV6-5, the J call TRBJ1-6; 9 bases are a match to TRBD1. The V gene end was trimmed by 2 bases and the J gene end by 7 bases; junction bases not matched to a gene: 3. CDR1 and CDR2 from the germline V gene are MNHEY and SVGAGI. This CDR3 is built from 15 residues. CDR3 loop: CASSYTGQGNSPLHF. CDR3 coding DNA: TGTGCCAGCAGTTACACCGGACAGGGGAATTCACCCCTCCACTTT.

This chain links TRBV5-1 with TRBJ1-4; D ambiguous. The CDR3 has 15 amino acids. Germline V gene data show CDR1 as SGHRS and CDR2 as YFSETQ. V was pared by 2 bases and J by 4 bases, with 12 bases between. DNA for the CDR3: TGCGCCAGCAGCTTTCTCGCGGGAATTAATGAAAAACTGTTTTTT. Amino acids: CASSFLAGINEKLFF.

CDR3 sequence reads: CASSSDRGFRQPQHF. The CDR3 coding sequence is TGTGCCAGCAGTTCGGACAGGGGGTTCAGACAGCCCCAGCATTTT. The chain combines TRBV28 with TRBJ1-5, with 10 bases fitting TRBD1. Germline lookup yields CDR1 MDHEN and CDR2 SYDVKM. J gave up 7 bases and V 4 bases, and 7 bases lay outside the gene matches. The CDR3 is 15 amino acids.

This chain connects TRBV20-1 to TRBJ1-4; the match to TRBD1 covers 7 bases. Trimming removed 7 bases from V and 6 bases from J; junction bases left unmatched: 11. The CDR3 is 14 residues long. The germline V gene has CDR1 DFQATT and CDR2 SNEGSKA (reference sequence). CDR3 sequence: CSVHNKGGDEKLFF. CDR3 DNA sequence: TGCAGTGTCCACAACAAAGGGGGCGATGAAAAACTGTTTTTT.

The J gene is TRBJ2-1, the V gene TRBV5-5, with 9 positions matching TRBD1. The CDR3 is 14 residues long. Unmatched junction bases numbered 4, after V lost 2 bases and J lost 7 bases. Per germline, CDR1 SGHKS and CDR2 YYEKEE (reference sequence). CDR3 DNA sequence: TGTGCCAGCAGCTTTCTAGGGACAGGGAATGAGCAGTTCTTC. It codes for CASSFLGTGNEQFF. Looking up the rest from reference TRBV5-5 and TRBJ2-1 gives the full variable domain: DAGVTQSPTHLIKTRGQQVTLRCSPISGHKSVSWYQQVLGQGPQFIFQYYEKEERGRGNFPDRFSARQFPNYSSELNVNALLLGDSALYLCASSFLGTGNEQFFGPGTRLTVL.

This clonotype was detected ten times or more. This sequence joins TRBV28 and TRBJ2-6; the D gene is possibly TRBD1 (5 bases). V dropped 3 bases and J dropped 0 bases, with 12 bases sitting between them. The CDR3 extends over 17 amino acids. Germline V lookup: CDR1 MDHEN, CDR2 SYDVKM. The CDR3 sequence: CASSFLGPSSGANVLTF. The CDR3 region has the DNA TGTGCCAGCAGTTTCCTGGGGCCAAGCTCTGGGGCCAACGTCCTGACTTTC.

V and J are TRBV4-2 and TRBJ2-5; TRBD2 aligns across 7 bases. CDR3 length: 17 residues. V lost 0 bases, J lost 10 bases, and 17 bases stayed unmatched. In germline, CDR1 is LGHNA, CDR2 YNFKEQ. The CDR3 is CASSQDFGGGPRGSQYF. The CDR3 coding sequence is TGTGCCAGCAGCCAAGATTTTGGCGGGGGTCCCCGGGGGAGCCAGTACTTC.

The V call is TRBV3-1, the J call TRBJ2-5, with D hard to call. The CDR3 consists of 16 residues. Germline lookup yields CDR1 LGHDT and CDR2 YNNKEL (reference sequence). The V end was cut by 2 bases, the J end by 2 bases, with 15 bases between. CDR3 in DNA: TGTGCCAGCAGCCAAATAGCTGCGGCCCATCAAGAGACCCAGTACTTC. Its protein is CASSQIAAAHQETQYF.

J is TRBJ1-4 and V is TRBV25-1; D gene uncertain. The CDR3 runs to 17 residues. V gave up 6 bases and J gave up 6 bases, with 23 bases separating them. Looked up from germline, CDR1 is MGHDK and CDR2 is SYGVNS. The CDR3 loop reads CASSGPLIRAGDEKLFF. The CDR3 nucleotides read TGTGCCAGCAGCGGGCCCCTCATTAGGGCTGGGGATGAAAAACTGTTTTTT. The full variable domain, in which reference TRBV25-1 and TRBJ1-4 provide the parts outside the CDR3, is EADIYQTPRYLVIGTGKKITLECSQTMGHDKMYWYQQDPGMELHLIHYSYGVNSTEKGDLSSESTVSRIRTEHFPLTLESARPSHTSQYLCASSGPLIRAGDEKLFFGSGTQLSVL.

The sample holds a few counts of this clonotype. The V gene is TRBV5-1, the J gene TRBJ2-4; the D is unclear. The CDR3 totals 14 residues. Per germline, CDR1 SGHRS and CDR2 YFSETQ. V was cut by 4 bases and J by 2 bases, with 10 bases left in between. The CDR3 sequence: CASSTDGSKNIQYF. Written as DNA, the CDR3 is TGCGCCAGCAGCACGGACGGGTCCAAAAACATTCAGTACTTC. Full variable domain (remainder filled in from reference TRBV5-1 and TRBJ2-4): KAGVTQTPRYLIKTRGQQVTLSCSPISGHRSVSWYQQTPGQGLQFLFEYFSETQRNKGNFPGRFSGRQFSNSRSEMNVSTLELGDSALYLCASSTDGSKNIQYFGAGTRLSVL.

This clonotype was observed many times. J is TRBJ2-2 and V is TRBV12-3 or TRBV12-4, with D uncertain. The CDR3 contains 14 residues. Trimming removed 1 base at V and 0 bases at J, with 3 bases between. The CDR3 loop reads CASSLGANTGELFF. The CDR3 coding sequence is TGTGCCAGCAGTTTAGGGGCGAACACCGGGGAGCTGTTTTTT.

V and J are TRBV29-1 and TRBJ1-1; no firm D call. Trimming stripped 1 base from V and 11 bases from J, with 14 bases between. The CDR3 spans 12 residues. CDR1 SQVTM and CDR2 ANQGSEA come from the germline V gene. Here the CDR3 DNA reads TGCAGCGTTGAAGCGATTGGGGTAAGGGCTTTCTTT. Translation: CSVEAIGVRAFF. Filled out from reference TRBV29-1 and TRBJ1-1, the complete variable domain reads SAVISQKPSRDICQRGTSLTIQCQVDSQVTMMFWYRQQPGQSLTLIATANQGSEATYESGFVIDKFPISRPNLTFSTLTVSNMSPEDSSIYLCSVEAIGVRAFFGQGTRLTVV.

There are a few counts of this clonotype. The chain is built from TRBV15 and TRBJ1-2; TRBD1 might be the D (5 bases). Looked up from germline, CDR1 is LNHNV and CDR2 is YYDKDF (reference sequence). V was cut by 4 bases and J by 6 bases, with 15 bases left in between. The CDR3 totals 14 residues. CDR3 nucleotide sequence: TGTGCCACCAGCAACTACAGGCTATACGATGGCTACACCTTC. Translating it yields CATSNYRLYDGYTF. The full variable domain, its missing parts supplied by reference TRBV15 and TRBJ1-2, is DAMVIQNPRYQVTQFGKPVTLSCSQTLNHNVMYWYQQKSSQAPKLLFHYYDKDFNNEADTPDNFQSRRPNTSFCFLDIRSPGLGDTAMYLCATSNYRLYDGYTFGSGTRLTVV.

Notes on this clonotype: The junction departs from the called germline gene at one end, perhaps through a read error. The rearrangement joins TRBV12-3 or TRBV12-4 to TRBJ1-3; TRBD1 matches 8 bases. The CDR3 extends over 16 amino acids. The DNA of the CDR3 is TGTGCAAGCAGCCCCAGGGGGCTAACCTCTGGAAACACCATATATTTT. Its translation is CASSPRGLTSGNTIYF.

This clonotype has a single count. This chain joins TRBV20-1 and TRBJ2-1; no definite D call. There are 18 residues in the CDR3. Germline V gene sequence: CDR1 DFQATT, CDR2 SNEGSKA (reference sequence). V lost 0 bases, J lost 0 bases, and 18 bases lay in between. CDR3 bases: TGCAGTGCTAGAGAGGACGCCCCCCAGGTGGGCTCCTACAATGAGCAGTTCTTC. This translates into CSAREDAPQVGSYNEQFF.

Only a few counts were recorded for this clonotype. The chain combines TRBV5-1 with TRBJ2-7, with D perhaps matching TRBD1 (5 bases). The CDR3 covers 14 residues. V was clipped by 3 bases and J by 3 bases, with 13 bases between them. Germline loops: CDR1 SGHRS, CDR2 YFSETQ. DNA for the CDR3: TGCGCCAGCAGCTCCAGGGAACTCGGCTACGAGCAGTACTTC. It translates to CASSSRELGYEQYF. The variable domain in full, completed from reference TRBV5-1 and TRBJ2-7, reads KAGVTQTPRYLIKTRGQQVTLSCSPISGHRSVSWYQQTPGQGLQFLFEYFSETQRNKGNFPGRFSGRQFSNSRSEMNVSTLELGDSALYLCASSSRELGYEQYFGPGTRLTVT.